A selection of T cell receptor beta chains follows, all from one sample in a study of OX40 agonist ivuxolimab in advanced cancers. Method: immunoSEQ multiplex PCR; TCRdb's copy keeps in-frame clones and lacks some. This table has more than 80,000 clones, roughly 85% appearing once. The specimen was CD4+ or CD8+ T cells sorted from blood, collected in a trial of the OX40 agonist ivuxolimab. These receptors originate from an adult with an advanced solid tumor such as melanoma, head and neck, liver or kidney cancer. Each CDR3 is given with its conserved first and last residue. Each record gives: V gene, D gene, clone size, J gene, CDR3 DNA, CDR3 protein. A D gene is named only where the DNA matches it firmly. Where a row states a size, it is once, few, many or the class of an expanded clone; other rows omit it.

>TRBV7-6|TRBD2|NA|TRBJ2-7
TGTGCCAGCAGCTTCGGGACTAGCGACTCCTACGAGCAGTACTTC
CASSFGTSDSYEQYF
>TRBV6-6|NA|NA|TRBJ2-7
TGTGCCAGCAGCCCCAGTGTAAACGAGCAGTACTTC
CASSPSVNEQYF
>TRBV15|NA|NA|TRBJ2-5
TGTGCCACCAGCAGAGATCGGGAGGAGACCCAGTACTTC
CATSRDREETQYF
>TRBV7-2|NA|NA|TRBJ1-1
TGTGCCAGCAGCCCCCGGGTTTTCCGAGGAGGTACTGAAGCTTTCTTT
CASSPRVFRGGTEAFF
>TRBV6-1|NA|NA|TRBJ1-5
TGTGCCAGCAGTCCCCAGAGCAATCAGCCCCAGCATTTT
CASSPQSNQPQHF
>TRBV2|NA|NA|TRBJ1-5
TGTGCCAGCCAAGAGGGATATAGCAATCAGCCCCAGCATTTT
CASQEGYSNQPQHF
>TRBV5-4|TRBD1|NA|TRBJ2-7
TGTGCCAGCAGCTCCGGGACAGGTGCCTACGAGCAGTACTTC
CASSSGTGAYEQYF
>TRBV19|TRBD2|NA|TRBJ2-1
TGTGCCAGTAGTCTGCTGGCTAGCGGGATACACAATGAGCAGTTCTTC
CASSLLASGIHNEQFF
>TRBV9|TRBD2|NA|TRBJ2-1
TGTGCCAGCAGCGTAGCCTCGACTAGCGGGTTCTCCTACAATGAGCAGTTCTTC
CASSVASTSGFSYNEQFF
>TRBV19|TRBD1|NA|TRBJ2-5
TGTGCCAGTAGTATTGGGGGACAGGGCGTTCAAGAGACCCAGTACTTC
CASSIGGQGVQETQYF
>TRBV5-4|NA|NA|TRBJ1-3
TGTGCCAGCAGCCCGGGGGGCTCTGGAAACACCATATATTTT
CASSPGGSGNTIYF
>TRBV5-1|TRBD2|NA|TRBJ2-3
TGCGCCAGCAGCTCCGGACTAGCTGTGGATACGCAGTATTTT
CASSSGLAVDTQYF
>TRBV7-8|NA|NA|TRBJ2-7
TGTGCCAGCAGCTTAGCGGGGGGAAGCTCCTACGAGCAGTACTTC
CASSLAGGSSYEQYF
>TRBV5-1|TRBD2|NA|TRBJ2-3
TGCGCCAGCAGCACTCCGGGACTAGCGAGCACAGATACGCAGTATTTT
CASSTPGLASTDTQYF
>TRBV6-5|TRBD1|NA|TRBJ2-7
TGTGCCAGCAGTTACACCAGGGGGTCCTACGAGCAGTACTTC
CASSYTRGSYEQYF
>TRBV10-2|NA|NA|TRBJ2-4
TGCGCCACGGCTTCCCCCGACAGGTTGGGGGAAAACATTCAGTACTTC
CATASPDRLGENIQYF
>TRBV18|NA|NA|TRBJ2-7
TGTGCCAGCTCACCCAACAGTTACGAGCAGTACTTC
CASSPNSYEQYF
>TRBV6-1|NA|NA|TRBJ1-4
TGTGCCAGCAGTGAAGCGCGAGCCCGTGTTGAAAAACTGTTTTTT
CASSEARARVEKLFF
>TRBV5-4|TRBD2|NA|TRBJ2-5
TGTGCCAGCAGCTTGGGGGGGGGTTCGGAGACCCAGTACTTC
CASSLGGGSETQYF
>TRBV5-1|NA|NA|TRBJ2-4
TGCGCCAGCAGCGACCAGGGAGGACTAGCCAAAAACATTCAGTACTTC
CASSDQGGLAKNIQYF
>TRBV11-3|TRBD1|many|TRBJ2-2
TGTGCCAGCAGCTTCCCGACAGGGGGGAACACCGGGGAGCTGTTTTTT
CASSFPTGGNTGELFF
>TRBV4-2|NA|few|TRBJ1-5
TGTGCCAGCAGCCAAGTTTCCCTTAGCAATCAGCCCCAGCATTTT
CASSQVSLSNQPQHF
>TRBV5-1|TRBD2|NA|TRBJ2-2
TGCGCCAGCAGTCCCGGGACTAGTGACACCGGGGAGCTGTTTTTT
CASSPGTSDTGELFF
>TRBV11-3|TRBD2|NA|TRBJ2-1
TGTGCCAGCAGCTTAAATTTTCAAAGCGGGAGGGCCGTCAATGAGCAGTTCTTC
CASSLNFQSGRAVNEQFF
>TRBV30|NA|NA|TRBJ1-3
TGTGCCTGGAGTACGGTGGGCGGAAACACCATATATTTT
CAWSTVGGNTIYF
>TRBV7-3|TRBD1|NA|TRBJ1-6
TGTGCCAGCAGCTCGTCCGGGACAGAGAATTCACCCCTCCACTTT
CASSSSGTENSPLHF
>TRBV29-1|NA|NA|TRBJ1-1
TGCAGCGTTGGAAGGCTCCGGGTGGCTTTCTTT
CSVGRLRVAFF
>TRBV4-2|NA|NA|TRBJ2-3
TGTGCCAGCAGCCAAGATCGAAGAATCACAGATACGCAGTATTTT
CASSQDRRITDTQYF
>TRBV5-6|NA|NA|TRBJ1-1
TGTGCCAGCAAGCCAGGGCTCTACACTGAAGCTTTCTTT
CASKPGLYTEAFF
>TRBV6-1|NA|few|TRBJ1-1
TGTGCCAGCAAACAATTACCTCAAGGTGAAGCTTTCTTT
CASKQLPQGEAFF
>TRBV18|NA|once|TRBJ1-5
TGTGCCAGCTCACCACAGGATAGCAATCAGCCCCAGCATTTT
CASSPQDSNQPQHF
>TRBV27|NA|NA|TRBJ1-6
TGTGCCAGCAGTTTATCGGTCGGAATTAATTCACCCCTCCACTTT
CASSLSVGINSPLHF
>TRBV7-2|NA|NA|TRBJ2-7
TGTGCCAGCAGCTTTGATTCCGTAAACCCCTACGAGCAGTACTTC
CASSFDSVNPYEQYF
>TRBV7-3|TRBD2|NA|TRBJ2-5
TGTGCCAGCAGCCGAGGACTAGCGGGGACCCAGTACTTC
CASSRGLAGTQYF
>TRBV5-1|TRBD1|NA|TRBJ2-4
TGCGCCAGCAGCCCTGGAGGGACAGGCGTTGGGTCCAAAAACATTCAGTACTTC
CASSPGGTGVGSKNIQYF
>TRBV28|TRBD1|NA|TRBJ1-1
TGTGCCAGCAGGGGAAAATACAGGGGGGGGAACACTGAAGCTTTCTTT
CASRGKYRGGNTEAFF
>TRBV6-1|NA|NA|TRBJ2-5
TGTGCCAGCAGTAACTTAGGGGCAGGGTCCTCGACCCAGTACTTC
CASSNLGAGSSTQYF
>TRBV6-4|NA|NA|TRBJ2-2
TGTGCCAGCAGTGATACAGGGTACGCCGGGGAGCTGTTTTTT
CASSDTGYAGELFF
>TRBV5-1|TRBD1|NA|TRBJ2-7
TGCGCCAGCAGGCAGGGACAGGGGGCGACCTACGAGCAGTACTTC
CASRQGQGATYEQYF
>TRBV4-1|NA|once|TRBJ2-3
TGCGCCAGCAGCCAAGAAGCTGCTAGCACAGATACGCAGTATTTT
CASSQEAASTDTQYF
>TRBV19|NA|once|TRBJ1-3
TGTGCCAGTAGTATATGGTCACAGGGACCGGCTGGAAACACCATATATTTT
CASSIWSQGPAGNTIYF
>TRBV4-2|TRBD1|NA|TRBJ1-2
TGTGCCAGCAGCCAAGATCGAACAGGGGTAAATGGCTACACCTTC
CASSQDRTGVNGYTF
>TRBV6-1|TRBD2|NA|TRBJ2-1
TGTGCCAGCAGTGATGGCGGGAGGGCGCCGGGGGAGCAGTTCTTC
CASSDGGRAPGEQFF
>TRBV19|NA|NA|TRBJ1-1
TGTGCCAGTAGTCCCAGACGGGAGAACACTGAAGCTTTCTTT
CASSPRRENTEAFF
>TRBV9|TRBD2|NA|TRBJ2-1
TGTGCCGGATCTAGCGGGGCCTACAATGAGCAGTTCTTC
CAGSSGAYNEQFF
>TRBV30|NA|few|TRBJ1-5
TGTGCCTGGAGTGTAGGCTATAGGCCCCAGCATTTT
CAWSVGYRPQHF
>TRBV18|TRBD1|NA|TRBJ1-4
TGTGCCAGCTCACCGGGACAGGTCCGAACTAATGAAAAACTGTTTTTT
CASSPGQVRTNEKLFF
>TRBV2|TRBD1|once|TRBJ1-1
TGTGCCAGCAGTGGACAGGGAGCCCCCCTAACTTTCTTT
CASSGQGAPLTFF